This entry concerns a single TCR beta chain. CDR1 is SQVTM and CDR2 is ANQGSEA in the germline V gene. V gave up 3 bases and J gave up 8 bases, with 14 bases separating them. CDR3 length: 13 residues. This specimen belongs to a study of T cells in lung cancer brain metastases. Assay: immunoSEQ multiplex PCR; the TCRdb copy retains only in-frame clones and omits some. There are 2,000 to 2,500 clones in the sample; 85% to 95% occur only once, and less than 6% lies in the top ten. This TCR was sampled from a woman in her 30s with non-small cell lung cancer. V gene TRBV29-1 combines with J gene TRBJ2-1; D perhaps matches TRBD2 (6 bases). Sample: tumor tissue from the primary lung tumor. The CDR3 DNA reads TGCAGCGTTGAGGAGGGCGGAGGTTATGAGCAGTTCTTC. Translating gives CSVEEGGGYEQFF.